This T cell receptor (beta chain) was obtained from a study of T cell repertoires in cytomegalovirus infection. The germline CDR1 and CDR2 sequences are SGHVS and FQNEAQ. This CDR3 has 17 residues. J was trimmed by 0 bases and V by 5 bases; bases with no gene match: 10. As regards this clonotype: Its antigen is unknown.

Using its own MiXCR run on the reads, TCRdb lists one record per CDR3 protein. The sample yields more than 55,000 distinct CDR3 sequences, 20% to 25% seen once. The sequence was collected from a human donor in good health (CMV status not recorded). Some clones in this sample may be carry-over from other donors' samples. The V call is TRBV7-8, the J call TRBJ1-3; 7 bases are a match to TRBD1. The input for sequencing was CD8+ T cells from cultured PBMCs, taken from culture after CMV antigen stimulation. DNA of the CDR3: TGTGCCAGCAGCCCAGGGGGGGGACAGAGCTCTGGAAACACCATATATTTT. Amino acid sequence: CASSPGGGQSSGNTIYF.